This TCR beta chain came from a study of OX40 agonist ivuxolimab in advanced cancers. Broadly, across the study: The costimulatory receptor OX40 (CD134) was targeted by ivuxolimab, a fully human IgG2 agonistic monoclonal antibody. Partial responses occurred in three dose-escalation patients: two with cutaneous melanoma and one with hepatocellular carcinoma. Patients were allowed to have had prior anti-PD-1, anti-PD-L1 or anti-CTLA-4 therapy, and roughly 40% of the dose-escalation patients had been treated with checkpoint inhibitors. The point of sequencing TCRbeta in the periphery was to test whether ivuxolimab changed TCR sequence diversity and drove clonal T-cell expansion. The dose-escalation cohort was over 70% male with a mean age of around 62 years, ranging from roughly 20 to 80. Of the approximately 50 dose-escalation patients, hepatocellular carcinoma was present in around 20, melanoma in roughly 15, renal cell carcinoma in 9 and head and neck cancer in 9. The paper reports the monotherapy dose-escalation portion (N of about 54 patients) of the phase I ivuxolimab trial. Intravenous ivuxolimab was administered to patients every 2 weeks at six dose levels: 0.01, 0.1, 0.3, 1.5, 3 and 10 mg/kg. What the authors observed across the whole study: In partial responders in the 0.1-3.0 mg/kg groups, normalized peripheral clonal expansion was found to be among the lowest, especially among CD8+ T cells. After ivuxolimab, more expanded clones were found on average in CD8+ T cells than in CD4+ T cells. Which antigens the clonally expanded peripheral T cells were specific for was not determined. Low levels of normalized T-cell clonal expansion were also seen in some nonresponding patients. Clonal expansion of both CD4+ and CD8+ blood T cells was observed from baseline to week 6 at doses 0.1 to 3.0 mg/kg.

To sequence the TCRbeta CDR3 region, genomic DNA was isolated from the sorted cells. The immunoSEQ Assay was used for sequencing of TCRbeta CDR3 regions. TCRdb re-hosts the immuneACCESS table, in-frame sequences only. Its copies lack some clones; in the studies checked, an unresolved V gene accounts for under half of them, and the cause for the rest is not known. The sample yields fewer than 50,000 clones; approximately 75% were counted once. The ten most abundant clones make up approximately 2.4% of the sample. The CDR3 holds 15 amino acids from the cysteine to the phenylalanine. Left in the record is the CDR3 DNA by itself, 45 bases read in frame from the first base. The germline V gene yields KGHSH for CDR1 and LQKENI for CDR2. V is reduced by 6 bases and J by 5 bases, leaving a spacing of 20 bases between them. Patients with a history of autoimmune disease or receiving systemic immunosuppression were excluded from the trial. Peripheral blood for TCR sequencing was drawn from every dose cohort at baseline, at cycle 4 day 1 and at cycle 7 day 1. Samples were obtained from an open-label, multicenter, first-in-human phase I dose-escalation trial of ivuxolimab. Adults with locally advanced or metastatic head and neck squamous cell, hepatocellular, melanoma or renal cell carcinoma were enrolled in the trial. CD4+ and CD8+ T cells were sorted separately from peripheral blood before TCR sequencing.

About this clone: Its antigen is still unknown. Nothing much larger sits one base from this clone, and base qualities are not available.

This receptor was identified in an adult with an advanced solid tumor such as melanoma, head and neck, liver or kidney cancer. This specimen consisted of CD4+ or CD8+ T cells sorted from blood, obtained in a trial of the OX40 agonist ivuxolimab. Rearrangement joined TRBV18 to TRBJ2-7; the D gene cannot be resolved beyond TRBD1 or TRBD2, each matching 5 bases. The CDR3 protein: CASSPRGEINHEQYF. Read as DNA, the sequence is TGTGCCAGCTCCCCGAGAGGGGAAATTAACCACGAGCAGTACTTC. Outside the CDR3, residues come from the reference TRBV18 and TRBJ2-7 proteins, so the full variable domain is: NAGVMQNPRHLVRRRGQEARLRCSPMKGHSHVYWYRQLPEEGLKFMVYLQKENIIDESGMPKERFSAEFPKEGPSILRIQQVVRGDSAAYFCASSPRGEINHEQYFGPGTRLTVT.